Presented here are 24 T cell receptor beta chains from one specimen sequenced in a study of beta chain features in type 1 diabetes. Isolated RNA was reverse transcribed in full, so expressed TCRB transcripts were sequenced. Profiled with immunoSEQ multiplex PCR; TCRdb holds only in-frame clones, not every one. The sample contains around 350,000 clones, around 12% of which appear only once. The sample taken for sequencing was naive CD4+ T cells from blood. The receptors were gathered from a man between 18 and 29 years old in good health.

This clone was counted only a few times. Distinct nucleotide sequences in the sample also encode this CDR3. The V gene is TRBV7-9, the J gene TRBJ1-2; a weak D match, TRBD1 (5 bases). Trimming took 2 bases from V and 0 from J, leaving 7 bases between them. From germline, CDR1 is SEHNR and CDR2 FQNEAQ (reference sequence). CDR3 length: 14 amino acids. The CDR3 DNA sequence: TGTGCCAGCAGCTTAACAGGAGCTAACTATGGCTACACCTTC. It codes for CASSLTGANYGYTF.

V and J are TRBV18 and TRBJ2-7; D is perhaps TRBD1 (5 bases). Germline-derived CDR1 and CDR2 are KGHSH and LQKENI. V was trimmed by 3 bases and J by 4 bases, leaving 13 bases between them. The CDR3 contains 14 residues. Here the CDR3 reads CASSPPRTIYEQYF. As DNA, the CDR3 is TGTGCCAGCTCACCCCCGCGGACAATTTACGAGCAGTACTTC.

This clone was detected a few times. This rearrangement joins TRBV25-1 to TRBJ1-2; 10 bases line up with TRBD1. After removal of 6 bases from V and 8 bases from J, the junction contained 12 bases not matched to a gene. CDR1 is MGHDK, CDR2 SYGVNS, per germline. The CDR3 loop spans 15 amino acids. CDR3 DNA: TGTGCCAGCAGCCCGTGGGACAGGGGCTCGGGGGGCTACACCTTC. Protein: CASSPWDRGSGGYTF.

As regards this clone: The same CDR3 arises from other DNA sequences in this sample as well. The chain combines TRBV28 with TRBJ1-2; unclear D gene. The V and J ends lost 3 bases and 5 bases respectively, with 7 bases between them. CDR1 MDHEN and CDR2 SYDVKM come from the germline V gene. The CDR3 consists of 12 residues. The CDR3 DNA sequence: TGTGCCAGCAGTTTTCGAGGGTATGGCTACACCTTC. This gives the protein CASSFRGYGYTF.

This clone was counted many times. V is TRBV7-9 and J is TRBJ2-7, with 12 bases fitting TRBD1. Unmatched junction bases numbered 12, after V lost 5 bases and J lost 7 bases. Germline loops: CDR1 SEHNR, CDR2 FQNEAQ (reference sequence). The CDR3 consists of 16 residues. The CDR3 loop reads CASSPRPGQGAREQYF. CDR3 bases: TGTGCCAGCAGCCCGAGACCGGGACAGGGGGCGCGGGAGCAGTACTTC.

This clone was seen many times. The V gene is TRBV7-9, the J gene TRBJ2-5, with 12 positions matching TRBD2. After removal of 5 bases from V and 1 base from J, the junction contained 5 bases not matched to a gene. The CDR3 has 16 residues. CDR1 SEHNR and CDR2 FQNEAQ come from the germline V gene (reference sequence). In DNA, the CDR3 is TGTGCCAGCAGCGGTCGACTAGCGGGGGTCCAAGAGACCCAGTACTTC. This codes for CASSGRLAGVQETQYF.

This clone turned up a few times. This chain connects TRBV4-2 to TRBJ2-5; TRBD2 matches 11 bases. Germline trimming cut 1 base from V and 1 base from J; bases unmatched to any gene: 11. The CDR3 runs to 19 residues. CDR1 is LGHNA, CDR2 YNFKEQ, per germline. The CDR3 coding sequence is TGTGCCAGCAGCCAAGTAGTATTCGCTAGCGGGGGGTCCCAAGAGACCCAGTACTTC. This encodes CASSQVVFASGGSQETQYF.

This clone has just a few counts. The chain uses TRBV11-2 and TRBJ2-1; 7 nucleotides align to TRBD1. Germline CDR1 reads SGHAT; CDR2 reads FQNNGV. After removal of 4 bases from V and 0 bases from J, the junction contained 6 bases not matched to a gene. This CDR3 spans 16 amino acids. The chain's CDR3 is CASSWTRDSSYNEQFF. In DNA form, the CDR3 reads TGTGCCAGCAGCTGGACCCGGGACAGCTCCTACAATGAGCAGTTCTTC.

The chain employs TRBV18 and TRBJ2-7, with 7 bases fitting TRBD1. Germline loops: CDR1 KGHSH, CDR2 LQKENI. The CDR3 length is 14 residues. V lost 5 bases to trimming and J lost 2 bases; unmatched junction nucleotides: 6. The CDR3 is CASSSDRVTYEQYF. CDR3 DNA sequence: TGTGCCAGCTCATCCGACAGGGTGACCTACGAGCAGTACTTC.

The V call is TRBV5-1, the J call TRBJ2-1, with 8 positions matching TRBD1. V lost 1 base and J lost 5; bases outside the gene matches: 11. CDR3 length: 17 amino acids. Per germline, CDR1 SGHRS and CDR2 YFSETQ. The CDR3 reads CASSLILYRGSHNEQFF. CDR3 DNA: TGCGCCAGCAGCTTGATCTTATACAGGGGGAGCCACAATGAGCAGTTCTTC. Full variable domain (remainder filled in from reference TRBV5-1 and TRBJ2-1): KAGVTQTPRYLIKTRGQQVTLSCSPISGHRSVSWYQQTPGQGLQFLFEYFSETQRNKGNFPGRFSGRQFSNSRSEMNVSTLELGDSALYLCASSLILYRGSHNEQFFGPGTRLTVL.

CDR3 residues: CASSLTGSGANVLTF. The CDR3 DNA sequence: TGTGCCAGTAGTCTGACAGGGTCTGGGGCCAACGTCCTGACTTTC. The chain joins TRBV19 to TRBJ2-6; 7 nucleotides line up with TRBD1. V dropped 5 bases and J dropped 1; count of bases not matched to a gene: 2. This CDR3 is 15 amino acids long. Germline CDR1 LNHDA, CDR2 SQIVND (reference sequence).

The sample holds a few counts of this clone. The sample carries other DNA sequences with the same CDR3. The chain links TRBV29-1 to TRBJ1-6, with D perhaps matching TRBD1 (6 bases). This CDR3 contains 13 residues. Germline V gives CDR1 SQVTM, CDR2 ANQGSEA. The V gene lost 4 bases and the J gene lost 7 bases, with 11 bases spanning the gap. CDR3 in DNA: TGCAGCGTTGGTACGGGGGGCAATTCACCCCTCCACTTT. Its translation: CSVGTGGNSPLHF.

This clone was observed a few times. The chain uses TRBV7-3 and TRBJ1-2; no reliable D call. V gave up 5 bases and J gave up 8 bases, with 21 bases separating them. The CDR3 is made up of 15 amino acids. The germline gives CDR1 SGHTA, CDR2 FQGTGA. The CDR3, as DNA: TGTGCCAGCAGCCCGAGAATGGGCGATATACAAGGCTACACCTTC. Translated: CASSPRMGDIQGYTF.

The chain couples TRBV15 to TRBJ2-7; 9 bases agree with TRBD1. Trimming cost V 1 base and J 6 bases; bases outside gene matches: 7. The CDR3 sequence is 15 residues long. CDR1 is LNHNV and CDR2 is YYDKDF in the germline V gene (reference sequence). Here the CDR3 reads CATSRAGTGGREQYF. In DNA form, the CDR3 reads TGTGCCACCAGCAGAGCTGGAACAGGGGGCCGCGAGCAGTACTTC. Combining the CDR3 with reference TRBV15 and TRBJ2-7 gives the whole variable domain DAMVIQNPRYQVTQFGKPVTLSCSQTLNHNVMYWYQQKSSQAPKLLFHYYDKDFNNEADTPDNFQSRRPNTSFCFLDIRSPGLGDTAMYLCATSRAGTGGREQYFGPGTRLTVT.

The chain carries TRBV5-1 and TRBJ2-1; TRBD2 might be the D (5 bases). With 4 bases removed from V and 9 bases from J, the gap between germline ends came to 8 bases. The CDR3 runs 11 residues. Germline-derived CDR1 and CDR2 are SGHRS and YFSETQ. This CDR3 reads CASSPEGEQFF. The DNA of the CDR3 is TGCGCCAGCAGCCCCGAGGGTGAGCAGTTCTTC.

V usage is TRBV30 and J usage is TRBJ2-3, with 7 bases that match TRBD2. CDR3 length equals 15 residues. The V segment lost 2 bases and the J segment 5 bases; nucleotides outside the gene matches: 10. The V gene's germline CDR1 is GTSNPN and CDR2 SVGIG (reference sequence). The DNA of the CDR3 is TGTGCCTGGAGTAATCTGGAGCGGGATATAGATACGCAGTATTTT. The encoded protein is CAWSNLERDIDTQYF.

This clone showed up just a few times. This chain uses TRBV28 with TRBJ2-7; TRBD1 aligns across 8 bases. CDR1 MDHEN and CDR2 SYDVKM come from the germline V gene. The CDR3 runs 14 residues. The J segment lost 2 bases and the V segment lost 6 bases, leaving 6 bases of the junction unmatched. The CDR3 DNA reads TGTGCCAGCAGACTAAGGACAGGGACCTACGAGCAGTACTTC. As protein: CASRLRTGTYEQYF.

This clone was seen a few times. The chain carries TRBV7-2 and TRBJ2-3, with D uncertain. Trimming cost V 1 base and J 2 bases, with 13 bases left between them. The CDR3 is 16 residues long. CDR1 SGHTA and CDR2 FQGNSA come from the germline V gene. Written as DNA, the CDR3 is TGTGCCAGCAGCTTAGTTGGCCTTGGCCCCACAGATACGCAGTATTTT. The encoded protein is CASSLVGLGPTDTQYF.

The sample holds a few counts of this clone. V usage is TRBV5-1 and J usage is TRBJ2-3; 7 bases are a match to TRBD2. V lost 0 bases, J lost 0 bases, and 4 bases stayed unmatched. Per germline, CDR1 SGHRS and CDR2 YFSETQ. CDR3 length: 16 residues. The CDR3 is CASSLAPAGSTDTQYF. CDR3 in DNA: TGCGCCAGCAGCTTGGCCCCAGCGGGAAGCACAGATACGCAGTATTTT.

The V call is TRBV27, the J call TRBJ1-2; D ambiguous. The V end lost 5 bases, the J end lost 2 bases, and 9 bases lay between the germline ends. The CDR3 is 13 amino acids. Germline CDR1 reads MNHEY; CDR2 reads SMNVEV (reference sequence). The CDR3 coding sequence is TGTGCCAGCAGTAACTCGATCAACTATGGCTACACCTTC. It encodes CASSNSINYGYTF.

This chain uses TRBV28 with TRBJ2-1, with D maybe TRBD2 (6 bases). CDR1 MDHEN and CDR2 SYDVKM come from the germline V gene. This CDR3 comprises 15 residues. Deletions cut 7 bases from V and 3 bases from J, with 16 bases between. The CDR3 loop reads CASTPGGMNYNEQFF. In DNA form, the CDR3 reads TGTGCCAGCACCCCTGGAGGGATGAACTACAATGAGCAGTTCTTC.

This chain joins TRBV19 and TRBJ2-4, with 7 bases fitting TRBD1. This CDR3 is built from 13 residues. Trimming at V came to 5 bases and at J to 5 bases, leaving 3 bases not matched to a gene. Germline values: CDR1 LNHDA, CDR2 SQIVND (reference sequence). The CDR3 reads CASSYDRENIQYF. CDR3 bases: TGTGCCAGTAGTTATGACAGGGAAAACATTCAGTACTTC.

This clone turned up a few times. This chain connects TRBV14 to TRBJ2-3; D may be TRBD1 (5 bases). The CDR3 spans 12 residues. The V end lost 3 bases, the J end lost 7 bases, and 8 bases lay between the germline ends. CDR1 is SGHDN, CDR2 FVKESK, per germline. CDR3 nucleotide sequence: TGTGCCAGCAGCCAGAACAGGAATACGCAGTATTTT. This translates into CASSQNRNTQYF. The full variable domain, in which reference TRBV14 and TRBJ2-3 provide the parts outside the CDR3, is EAGVTQFPSHSVIEKGQTVTLRCDPISGHDNLYWYRRVMGKEIKFLLHFVKESKQDESGMPNNRFLAERTGGTYSTLKVQPAELEDSGVYFCASSQNRNTQYFGPGTRLTVL.

This clone was observed a handful of times. The V call is TRBV28, the J call TRBJ2-7, with D possibly TRBD1 on 7 matching bases. The ends were cut back, 11 bases at V and 1 base at J, with 15 bases in the middle. Germline V gene data show CDR1 as MDHEN and CDR2 as SYDVKM. CDR3 length: 13 amino acids. The CDR3, as DNA: TGTGCCGGGAGGCAGGGGGGTTCCTACGAGCAGTACTTC. This translates into CAGRQGGSYEQYF. Looking up the rest from reference TRBV28 and TRBJ2-7 gives the full variable domain: DVKVTQSSRYLVKRTGEKVFLECVQDMDHENMFWYRQDPGLGLRLIYFSYDVKMKEKGDIPEGYSVSREKKERFSLILESASTNQTSMYLCAGRQGGSYEQYFGPGTRLTVT.